These 3 T cell receptor beta chains were sequenced from one sample in a study of T cell responses to AZD1222 COVID-19 vaccine. Sequenced by immunoSEQ multiplex PCR; TCRdb stores in-frame clones only, minus some. This repertoire shows under 150,000 clones, roughly 85% found once; its top ten account for more than 7.5%. The sequences come from peripheral blood, collected 28 days after the second dose of the MenACWY control vaccine. These receptors were obtained from an adult who received the MenACWY meningococcal vaccine as a control.

The chain recombines TRBV15 with TRBJ1-2; D may be TRBD1 (5 bases). Per germline, CDR1 LNHNV and CDR2 YYDKDF (reference sequence). Deletions cut 0 bases from V and 12 bases from J, with 14 bases between. The CDR3 totals 13 residues. DNA for the CDR3: TGTGCCACCAGCAGAGATCTACCAGGGACGAACACCTTC. Its translation: CATSRDLPGTNTF.

V usage is TRBV5-1 and J usage is TRBJ1-2, with 11 bases matching TRBD1. The CDR3 is 15 residues long. Trimming took 4 bases from V and 7 from J; bases not matched to a gene: 9. CDR1 SGHRS and CDR2 YFSETQ come from the germline V gene. CDR3 protein: CASSITGTGGFGYTF. For the CDR3, the DNA is TGCGCCAGCAGCATTACCGGGACAGGGGGATTTGGCTACACCTTC.

This chain connects TRBV28 to TRBJ1-1; possible D gene TRBD1, 6 bases. V lost 3 bases to trimming and J lost 6 bases, with 14 bases between them. The V gene's germline CDR1 is MDHEN and CDR2 SYDVKM. The CDR3 runs 14 residues. In nucleotides, the CDR3 is TGTGCCAGCAGTTTCCTACAGGGTAGTTCTGAAGCTTTCTTT. It yields the protein CASSFLQGSSEAFF. Drawing the rest from reference TRBV28 and TRBJ1-1, the complete variable domain is DVKVTQSSRYLVKRTGEKVFLECVQDMDHENMFWYRQDPGLGLRLIYFSYDVKMKEKGDIPEGYSVSREKKERFSLILESASTNQTSMYLCASSFLQGSSEAFFGQGTRLTVV.